These 16 T cell receptor beta chains share one sample of origin, sequenced in a study of CXCR3-negative and CXCR3-positive naive CD8 T cells. Via 5' RACE with UMI labels, TRB cDNA libraries were prepared. Using the 5' RACE reads, TCRdb records one entry per CDR3 protein without DNA. This table holds over 100,000 distinct CDR3 sequences. The sample was naive CXCR3- CD8+ T cells from blood. Subset here: CD45RO-CCR7+CD27+CD95- naive CD8+ T cells lacking CXCR3 (TNR3-). These receptors were collected from a human donor in good health. Some clones in this sample may be carry-over from other donors' samples.

This chain connects TRBV4-1 to TRBJ1-1. CDR1 and CDR2 from the germline V gene are MGHRA and YSYEKL. The CDR3 runs 13 residues. CDR3 protein: CASSQVRGTEAFF.

The genes are TRBV6-2 or TRBV6-3 and TRBJ2-5; TCRdb gives TRBD2 as the D gene, but with no DNA this cannot be confirmed. CDR3 length: 19 residues. The germline V gene has CDR1 MNHEY and CDR2 SVGEGT. The CDR3 loop is CASRPQRLAGGHLQETQYF.

V is TRBV29-1 and J is TRBJ2-7. The CDR3 contains 15 residues. Germline V lookup: CDR1 SQVTM, CDR2 ANQGSEA. The chain's CDR3 is CSVEGGVGLSYEQYF.

V gene TRBV4-3 combines with J gene TRBJ2-1. Germline CDR1 is LGHNA and CDR2 is YSLEER. The CDR3 consists of 18 residues. CDR3 sequence reads: CASSQVSGYGSSYNEQFF.

V is TRBV5-1 and J is TRBJ1-2. The CDR3 loop spans 11 amino acids. The germline gives CDR1 SGHRS, CDR2 YFSETQ. This chain's CDR3 is CASSLGNGYTF.

The gene calls are TRBV7-3 and TRBJ2-2. This CDR3 has 13 residues. The germline V gene encodes CDR1 SGHTA and CDR2 FQGTGA. CDR3 in amino acids: CASSFPNTGELFF.

The chain is built from TRBV14 and TRBJ1-2. This CDR3 spans 13 amino acids. The germline V gene has CDR1 SGHDN and CDR2 FVKESK. The CDR3: CASSQVLRDGYTF. Based on the CDR3 plus reference TRBV14 and TRBJ1-2, the full variable domain is EAGVTQFPSHSVIEKGQTVTLRCDPISGHDNLYWYRRVMGKEIKFLLHFVKESKQDESGMPNNRFLAERTGGTYSTLKVQPAELEDSGVYFCASSQVLRDGYTFGSGTRLTVV.

J is TRBJ2-6 and V is TRBV28; TCRdb's D call of TRBD2 is untestable without DNA. Germline V gene data show CDR1 as MDHEN and CDR2 as SYDVKM. The CDR3 totals 11 residues. CDR3 sequence: CASGPANVLTF.

The chain couples TRBV15 to TRBJ2-1; TCRdb's D gene call, TRBD2, goes unchecked for lack of DNA. Germline V gives CDR1 LNHNV, CDR2 YYDKDF (reference sequence). The CDR3 consists of 13 residues. The CDR3 loop reads CATGAGRYNEQFF.

This rearrangement joins TRBV2 to TRBJ1-4. Germline CDR1 SNHLY, CDR2 FYNNEI. The CDR3 runs 17 residues. This CDR3 reads CASSERAQSDFNEKLFF.

The CDR3 region is CSATPPTSLNYEQYF. The rearrangement joins TRBV20-1 to TRBJ2-7; TCRdb picks TRBD2, but there is no DNA to check that call. The CDR3 contains 15 residues. The germline V gene encodes CDR1 DFQATT and CDR2 SNEGSKA (reference sequence).

The CDR3 reads CASSVLGGTDQEGYTF. The V and J genes are TRBV12-3 or TRBV12-4 and TRBJ1-2; there is no DNA to check the TCRdb D call of TRBD1. CDR3 length: 16 residues.

The V and J genes are TRBV4-3 and TRBJ2-7; no DNA is available, so the TRBD2 call from TCRdb remains unchecked. Germline V gene sequence: CDR1 LGHNA, CDR2 YSLEER. The CDR3 contains 16 residues. CDR3 in amino acids: CASSLERDSAVYEQYF.

This chain uses TRBV15 with TRBJ2-7; TCRdb proposes TRBD1, but this gene call is untestable without DNA. Germline V gene data show CDR1 as LNHNV and CDR2 as YYDKDF (reference sequence). The CDR3 length is 14 residues. The CDR3 region is CATSGRDREDIQYF.

This chain links TRBV7-2 with TRBJ2-7; absent DNA, TCRdb's TRBD1 call cannot be checked. Germline CDR1 reads SGHTA; CDR2 reads FQGNSA. The CDR3 runs to 13 residues. The chain's CDR3 is CASRLQGNYEQYF.

The chain has TRBV29-1 and TRBJ2-7; lacking DNA, the TRBD2 call made by TCRdb goes unchecked. Germline V CDR1 and CDR2: SQVTM, ANQGSEA. The CDR3 spans 14 residues. The CDR3 sequence is CSVELAGRNYEQYF.